This T cell receptor (beta chain) was captured in a study of T cell repertoires in cytomegalovirus infection. Points from the study as a whole: It was HLA-C-restricted CMV-specific TCR beta clonotypes that dominated the response ex vivo.

This CDR3 contains 14 residues. V gave up 6 bases and J gave up 4 bases; unmatched junction bases: 0. This clonotype has a count of ten or more. Its antigen is unknown. MiXCR, applied by TCRdb to the reads, yields one record per CDR3 protein. The data contain roughly 730,000 distinct CDR3 sequences, around 32% of them seen just once; the ten biggest clones take up roughly 18%. The material was cultured PBMCs, obtained from culture after CMV antigen stimulation. The clonotype originates from a human donor in good health (CMV status not recorded). Some clones in this sample may be carry-over from other donors' samples. The chain joins TRBV12-3 or TRBV12-4 to TRBJ2-3; 14 positions agree with TRBD2. The DNA of the CDR3 is TGTGCCAGCAGGGGACTAGCGGGGGCAGATACGCAGTATTTT. It codes for CASRGLAGADTQYF.